This T cell receptor (beta chain) was identified during a study of shared clonotypes between healthy human individuals. General study results and limits: A generally larger estimated richness was seen in naive subsets than in memory subsets. An anticipated effect of sequencing depth on clonotype sharing among donors was recognized.

TCRdb's copy holds only in-frame clones and misses some; the assay was immunoSEQ multiplex PCR. This table holds 180,000 or so clones, about 93% found once. Germline V CDR1 and CDR2: KGHSH, LQKENI. The ends were cut back, 3 bases at V and 12 bases at J, with 9 bases in the middle. The CDR3 length is 11 residues. Donors, healthy HIV-negative adults, lacked recent acute infections or vaccinations. A CD45RA-negative memory subset and a CD45RA+ naive subset were separated from the CD4+ cells. As for this clone: Its antigen is not identified.

Input material: naive CD4+ T cells sorted from blood. Subset denoted: CD45RA+ positively selected. The gene calls are TRBV18 and TRBJ2-1; weak D call: TRBD1 (6 bases). This TCR derives from a woman aged 25 to 45 in good health. CDR3 loop: CASSPGAGQFF. The CDR3 region has the DNA TGTGCCAGCTCACCGGGGGCCGGGCAGTTCTTC.